This entry lists 29 T cell receptor beta chains sequenced from one sample in a study of shared T cell receptors in the human thymus. Using immunoSEQ multiplex PCR, the repertoire was profiled, and TCRdb retains in-frame clones only, with some absent. The sample holds roughly 560,000 clones, approximately 78% seen once. These data also featured in a second study, about human thymus T cells.

Sequencing used thymocytes. Every receptor here comes from a boy under three years old with a congenital heart defect.

The V and J genes are TRBV27 and TRBJ1-1; a weak D match, TRBD1 (6 bases). CDR3 size: 14 residues. In germline, CDR1 is MNHEY, CDR2 SMNVEV (reference sequence). V was shortened by 1 base and J by 14 bases, with 20 bases between the two germline ends. In nucleotides, the CDR3 is TGTGCCAGCAGTTTATTGGGTAGGGGGGGTGTTCTCTTCTTT. Its translation is CASSLLGRGGVLFF.

The chain couples TRBV2 to TRBJ2-7; 7 nucleotides match TRBD1. Germline lookup yields CDR1 SNHLY and CDR2 FYNNEI. The trim removed 5 bases at V and 3 bases at J, leaving 10 bases unmatched. The CDR3 spans 15 residues. CDR3 in amino acids: CASSISGTVHYEQYF. The CDR3 bases are TGTGCCAGCAGTATCTCCGGGACAGTCCACTACGAGCAGTACTTC.

This clone was observed a few times. The genes are TRBV6-5 and TRBJ2-1, with unresolved D. Germline CDR1 reads MNHEY; CDR2 reads SVGAGI. Trimming left V 2 bases short and J 5 bases short, with 10 bases between. CDR3 length: 14 amino acids. DNA of the CDR3: TGTGCCAGCAGTTACCGCCCTAGTAACAATGAGCAGTTCTTC. Translation: CASSYRPSNNEQFF.

V and J are TRBV14 and TRBJ2-7; 13 nucleotides match TRBD2. Germline V lookup: CDR1 SGHDN, CDR2 FVKESK. The CDR3 covers 20 residues. Germline trimming cut 2 bases from V and 2 bases from J; bases unmatched to any gene: 15. CDR3 sequence reads: CASSQRTSGSRAWATYEQYF. CDR3 nucleotide sequence: TGTGCCAGCAGCCAACGGACTAGCGGGAGTCGGGCTTGGGCAACCTACGAGCAGTACTTC.

This clone was seen only a few times. V is TRBV28 and J is TRBJ2-5; 7 nucleotides align to TRBD2. The junction had 10 bases not matched to a gene; V was cut back by 5 bases and J by 7 bases. CDR3 length equals 14 residues. Germline values: CDR1 MDHEN, CDR2 SYDVKM. CDR3 in amino acids: CASSDGTGGGTQYF. The DNA of the CDR3 is TGTGCCAGCAGTGACGGGACCGGCGGGGGGACCCAGTACTTC.

This chain connects TRBV6-5 to TRBJ1-4; the D is unclear. Germline assignment: CDR1 MNHEY and CDR2 SVGAGI. CDR3 length: 15 residues. Trimming left V 6 bases short and J 0 bases short, with 11 bases between. In nucleotides, the CDR3 is TGTGCCAGCAGCTACGGACTGGCAACTAATGAAAAACTGTTTTTT. Protein: CASSYGLATNEKLFF.

This clone was counted a few times. The V and J genes are TRBV11-2 and TRBJ2-3, with a tentative D call TRBD2 (5 bases). V was pared by 3 bases and J by 1 base, with 11 bases between. CDR3 length equals 15 residues. Germline CDR1 and CDR2: SGHAT and FQNNGV. CDR3 bases: TGTGCCAGCAGCTTCGGGCGGGCGGGCACAGATACGCAGTATTTT. It encodes CASSFGRAGTDTQYF.

A note on this clone: Other DNA sequences of this sample code for an identical CDR3. The V call is TRBV5-1, the J call TRBJ2-3; 7 bases agree with TRBD1. This CDR3 has 15 amino acids. Trimming removed 3 bases from V and 0 bases from J; junction bases left unmatched: 4. The germline V gene has CDR1 SGHRS and CDR2 YFSETQ. CDR3 sequence: CASSSHRGSTDTQYF. CDR3 DNA: TGCGCCAGCAGCTCCCACAGGGGTAGCACAGATACGCAGTATTTT.

J is TRBJ2-7 and V is TRBV27; D is possibly TRBD2 (6 bases). Germline V gives CDR1 MNHEY, CDR2 SMNVEV (reference sequence). With 3 bases removed from V and 7 bases from J, the gap between germline ends came to 19 bases. The CDR3 is 15 amino acids. CDR3 residues: CASSFGREWVREQYF. The CDR3 region has the DNA TGTGCCAGCAGTTTTGGGCGGGAATGGGTGAGAGAGCAGTACTTC.

This sequence joins TRBV18 and TRBJ2-5, with a weak D call TRBD2 (5 bases). V gave up 0 bases and J gave up 4 bases, with 15 bases separating them. Germline V lookup: CDR1 KGHSH, CDR2 LQKENI. The CDR3 extends over 16 amino acids. CDR3 sequence (DNA): TGTGCCAGCTCACCACCGGGTGGGAGAGGGCGAGAGACCCAGTACTTC. It yields the protein CASSPPGGRGRETQYF.

The gene calls are TRBV5-6 and TRBJ2-1, with TRBD1 identical over 9 bases. CDR3 length equals 17 residues. CDR1 SGHDT and CDR2 YYEEEE come from the germline V gene. The V gene end was trimmed by 4 bases and the J gene end by 6 bases; junction bases not matched to a gene: 14. CDR3 loop: CASSLFPGTGRSNEQFF. CDR3 nucleotides: TGTGCCAGCAGCCTATTTCCCGGGACAGGGCGTAGCAATGAGCAGTTCTTC.

J is TRBJ2-5 and V is TRBV29-1; possibly TRBD2 for D (6 bases). Germline V gives CDR1 SQVTM, CDR2 ANQGSEA. The V end was cut by 7 bases, the J end by 5 bases, with 11 bases between. This CDR3 spans 11 amino acids. CDR3 sequence reads: CSDRDWETQYF. The CDR3 nucleotides are TGCAGCGACCGGGACTGGGAGACCCAGTACTTC.

This clone was observed a handful of times. This sequence joins TRBV7-4 and TRBJ2-1; 7 nucleotides align to TRBD2. This CDR3 is 15 amino acids long. CDR1 and CDR2 (germline): SGHVT, SQSDAQ. Losses at the gene ends were 5 bases for V and 7 bases for J; bases not matched to a gene: 11. The CDR3 sequence: CASSPHGRPGNEQFF. The DNA for the CDR3 is TGTGCCAGCAGCCCCCACGGGAGGCCCGGGAATGAGCAGTTCTTC.

The rearrangement uses TRBV6-6 and TRBJ1-4; possibly TRBD1 for D (6 bases). This CDR3 contains 15 residues. V was trimmed by 6 bases and J by 1 base, leaving 12 bases between them. The germline V gene encodes CDR1 MNHNY and CDR2 SVGAGI (reference sequence). The CDR3 spells CASSYNRETNEKLFF. The DNA of the CDR3 is TGTGCCAGCAGCTACAACAGGGAAACTAATGAAAAACTGTTTTTT.

CDR3 bases: TGCGCCAGCAGCCAAGCTGGCACCCCCTACGAGCAGTACTTC. The encoded protein is CASSQAGTPYEQYF. The chain links TRBV4-3 to TRBJ2-7; D gene unclear. There are 14 residues in the CDR3. The V end was cut by 1 base, the J end by 2 bases, with 9 bases between. Germline CDR1 reads LGHNA; CDR2 reads YSLEER.

The V gene is TRBV19, the J gene TRBJ2-1; 10 bases match TRBD2. The CDR3 totals 17 residues. The V gene's germline CDR1 is LNHDA and CDR2 SQIVND (reference sequence). Losses at the gene ends were 7 bases for V and 6 bases for J; bases not matched to a gene: 15. The CDR3 is CASTQRGLAGALNEQFF. DNA for the CDR3: TGTGCCAGTACCCAGCGTGGGCTAGCGGGAGCTCTCAATGAGCAGTTCTTC.

The rearrangement uses TRBV29-1 and TRBJ2-3, with 11 bases that match TRBD2. Trimming at V came to 6 bases and at J to 2 bases, leaving 1 base not matched to a gene. The CDR3 runs to 13 residues. The V gene's germline CDR1 is SQVTM and CDR2 ANQGSEA. This CDR3 reads CSVLAGDTDTQYF. CDR3 DNA: TGCAGCGTACTAGCGGGAGACACAGATACGCAGTATTTT.

The sample holds one count of this clone. The chain combines TRBV6-1 with TRBJ2-1, with 13 nucleotides matching TRBD2. Per the germline V gene, CDR1 is MNHNS and CDR2 is SASEGT. CDR3 size: 16 residues. V lost 2 bases and J lost 4; bases outside the gene matches: 2. The chain's CDR3 is CASSETGLAGYNEQFF. For the CDR3, the DNA is TGTGCCAGCAGTGAAACGGGACTAGCGGGGTACAATGAGCAGTTCTTC.

The chain is built from TRBV23-1 and TRBJ2-6, with TRBD2 matching over 9 bases. TRBV23-1 is an ORF, and what it does is uncertain. V was clipped by 0 bases and J by 1 base; unmatched bases: 10. The CDR3 is 20 amino acids. DNA for the CDR3: TGCGCCAGCAGTCAATCGAGGGGGTGGCGGGAGGGATCTGGGGCCAACGTCCTGACTTTC. This encodes CASSQSRGWREGSGANVLTF.

This clone has only one observation. This sequence joins TRBV27 and TRBJ2-3; 10 bases are shared with TRBD2. Germline-derived CDR1 and CDR2 are MNHEY and SMNVEV (reference sequence). CDR3 size: 15 residues. V dropped 6 bases and J dropped 4; count of bases not matched to a gene: 7. The CDR3 reads CASRSSGRGPDTQYF. Written as DNA, the CDR3 is TGTGCCAGCAGGTCTAGCGGGAGAGGCCCAGATACGCAGTATTTT.

The CDR3 protein is CASSNSGPGELFF. DNA for the CDR3: TGTGCCAGCAGTAATAGCGGCCCCGGGGAGCTGTTTTTT. The chain uses TRBV28 and TRBJ2-2; D possibly corresponds to TRBD2 (6 bases). Germline loops: CDR1 MDHEN, CDR2 SYDVKM. Trimming took 5 bases from V and 6 from J, leaving 10 bases between them. CDR3 length: 13 residues.

V usage is TRBV5-1 and J usage is TRBJ1-2; no clear D gene. The germline V and J ends were trimmed by 0 bases and 0 bases, with 9 bases remaining between them. The length of the CDR3 is 15 residues. Germline values: CDR1 SGHRS, CDR2 YFSETQ. CDR3 DNA sequence: TGCGCCAGCAGCTTGGACAGACGAGCTAACTATGGCTACACCTTC. Translating gives CASSLDRRANYGYTF. The full variable domain, with the rest looked up from reference TRBV5-1 and TRBJ1-2, is KAGVTQTPRYLIKTRGQQVTLSCSPISGHRSVSWYQQTPGQGLQFLFEYFSETQRNKGNFPGRFSGRQFSNSRSEMNVSTLELGDSALYLCASSLDRRANYGYTFGSGTRLTVV.

J is TRBJ2-5 and V is TRBV5-1; 10 bases map to TRBD2. The CDR3 loop spans 15 amino acids. Germline V gene sequence: CDR1 SGHRS, CDR2 YFSETQ. V shed 0 bases and J 5 bases; nucleotides not matched to a gene: 4. CDR3 region: CASSLASGSPETQYF. CDR3 nucleotide sequence: TGCGCCAGCAGCTTGGCTAGCGGGAGCCCCGAGACCCAGTACTTC.

This clone has a single count. This chain joins TRBV30 and TRBJ2-3; TRBD1 aligns across 7 bases. Germline CDR1 GTSNPN, CDR2 SVGIG (reference sequence). The junction had 13 bases not matched to a gene; V was cut back by 8 bases and J by 5 bases. This CDR3 spans 14 amino acids. Here the CDR3 DNA reads TGTGCCAGCCCCCGGATAGGGGGCGTAGATACGCAGTATTTT. It specifies CASPRIGGVDTQYF.

V usage is TRBV5-6 and J usage is TRBJ2-5; possible D gene TRBD2, 6 bases. The V gene lost 2 bases and the J gene lost 4 bases, with 15 bases spanning the gap. Germline V gene lookup returns CDR1 SGHDT and CDR2 YYEEEE. CDR3 size: 15 residues. CDR3 loop: CASSLGEDPRETQYF. CDR3 coding DNA: TGTGCCAGCAGCTTAGGGGAGGACCCAAGAGAGACCCAGTACTTC.

The V call is TRBV28, the J call TRBJ1-1, with a possible D match to TRBD1 (5 bases). CDR1 and CDR2 (germline): MDHEN, SYDVKM. CDR3 length: 12 residues. V gave up 3 bases and J gave up 6 bases, with 8 bases separating them. CDR3 sequence reads: CASSLKGSEAFF. In nucleotides, the CDR3 is TGTGCCAGCAGTTTGAAGGGGTCTGAAGCTTTCTTT.

The chain links TRBV12-2 to TRBJ1-5. TRBV12-2 is a recognized pseudogene. This CDR3 region has 15 residues. The CDR3: CASPRGGHSNQPQHF. The CDR3 DNA reads as TGTGCAAGCCCCCGGGGGGGCCATAGCAATCAGCCCCAGCATTTT.

The V gene is TRBV7-8, the J gene TRBJ2-7, with 7 bases aligning to TRBD1. Trimming at V came to 1 base and at J to 5 bases, leaving 5 bases not matched to a gene. This CDR3 comprises 14 residues. Germline CDR1 is SGHVS and CDR2 is FQNEAQ. The DNA for the CDR3 is TGTGCCAGCAGCTTAGTTTACAGGGGTGACGAGCAGTACTTC. Encoded protein: CASSLVYRGDEQYF. The complete variable domain, with remaining parts taken from reference TRBV7-8 and TRBJ2-7, reads GAGVSQSPRYKVAKRGQDVALRCDPISGHVSLFWYQQALGQGPEFLTYFQNEAQLDKSGLPSDRFFAERPEGSVSTLKIQRTQQEDSAVYLCASSLVYRGDEQYFGPGTRLTVT.

This chain links TRBV11-2 with TRBJ1-1; D remains unclear. Germline V gene lookup returns CDR1 SGHAT and CDR2 FQNNGV. Trimming cost V 1 base and J 0 bases, with 9 bases left between them. The CDR3 is made up of 15 amino acids. The CDR3 protein is CASSLVRVLNTEAFF. The CDR3 DNA reads TGTGCCAGCAGCTTAGTTCGAGTTCTGAACACTGAAGCTTTCTTT. Using reference TRBV11-2 and TRBJ1-1 for the parts outside the CDR3, the full variable domain is EAGVAQSPRYKIIEKRQSVAFWCNPISGHATLYWYQQILGQGPKLLIQFQNNGVVDDSQLPKDRFSAERLKGVDSTLKIQPAKLEDSAVYLCASSLVRVLNTEAFFGQGTRLTVV.